One sample yielded the 3 T cell receptor beta chains listed below, sequenced in a study of CD8 T cells in Susac syndrome. RNA in amounts of about 0.5 to 1 ug was reverse transcribed with random hexamers. MiXCR was run by TCRdb on the immunoSEQ multiplex PCR reads, yielding one entry per CDR3 protein. In the table there are approximately 210,000 distinct CDR3 sequences, 85% to 95% of which are singletons. Sequenced sample: CD4+ T cells from PBMCs. The receptor set was obtained from a human donor with Susac syndrome.

The chain links TRBV3-1 to TRBJ2-3, with TRBD2 identical over 11 bases. Germline V gives CDR1 LGHDT, CDR2 YNNKEL (reference sequence). The V and J ends lost 3 bases and 4 bases, in that order; junction bases with no gene match: 3. The length of the CDR3 is 15 residues. The DNA of the CDR3 is TGTGCCAGCAGCCATTTAGCGGGGGGGTCAGATACGCAGTATTTT. Translation: CASSHLAGGSDTQYF.

The gene calls are TRBV27 and TRBJ1-1; D ambiguous. Trimming shortened V by 8 bases and J by 3 bases, and 13 bases separated the two germline ends. This CDR3 comprises 13 residues. CDR1 is MNHEY and CDR2 is SMNVEV in the germline V gene (reference sequence). DNA for the CDR3: TGTGCCAGCGGGAGTATGGGAGACACTGAAGCTTTCTTT. Translation gives CASGSMGDTEAFF.

V is TRBV6-1 and J is TRBJ2-4, with D perhaps TRBD1 (6 bases). V shed 6 bases and J shed 1 base, with 13 bases lying between them. The CDR3 is 15 amino acids. Germline V gives CDR1 MNHNS, CDR2 SASEGT. The DNA of the CDR3 is TGTGCCAGCAGCGGCCCCCAGGGGGCCAAAAACATTCAGTACTTC. Residues: CASSGPQGAKNIQYF.